This T cell receptor (beta chain) stems from a study of T-cell memory formation after mild COVID-19. Study at large: Largely donor-specific sequence clusters came from a couple of donors. Regarding the study as a whole: Some responding clones appeared in pre-infection memory, suggesting cross-reactive memory joined. Clones that contracted clustered mainly in CM and EM if CD4+ and in EMRA if CD8+.

The authors produced TCR alpha and TCR beta cDNA libraries with sample barcodes and UMIs by 5'RACE using constant-segment primers. TCRdb re-called the 5' RACE reads with MiXCR, one entry per CDR3 protein. Here the sample spans around 310,000 distinct CDR3 sequences, less than 20% being singletons. The CDR3 consists of 15 residues. V lost 3 bases to trimming and J lost 4 bases; unmatched junction nucleotides: 6. Germline V CDR1 and CDR2: DFQATT, SNEGSKA (reference sequence). On this clonotype: Its antigen is unknown.

The receptor was isolated from a man aged 18 to 29 who had mild COVID-19 (a few samples of this study predate the infection). Cell type and time point are not known. The V gene is TRBV20-1, the J gene TRBJ2-5; 12 nucleotides line up with TRBD2. The sequenced sample consisted of PBMCs or a T cell subset sorted from them (not recorded which). The CDR3 sequence: CSASPPSGGGETQYF. The CDR3 nucleotides read TGCAGTGCTAGTCCCCCTAGCGGGGGGGGAGAGACCCAGTACTTC.